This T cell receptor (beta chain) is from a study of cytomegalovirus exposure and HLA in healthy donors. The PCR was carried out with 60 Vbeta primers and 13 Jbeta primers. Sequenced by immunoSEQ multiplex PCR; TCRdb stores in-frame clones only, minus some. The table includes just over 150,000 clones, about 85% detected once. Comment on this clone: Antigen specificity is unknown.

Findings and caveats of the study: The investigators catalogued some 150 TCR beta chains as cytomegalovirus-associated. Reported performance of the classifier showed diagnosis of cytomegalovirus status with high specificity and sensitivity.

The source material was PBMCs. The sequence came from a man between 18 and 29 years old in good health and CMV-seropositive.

DNA of the CDR3: TGTGCCAGCAGCTTAGTAGCGGGGGCCACCACAGATACGCAGTATTTT. This encodes CASSLVAGATTDTQYF. The chain links TRBV7-2 to TRBJ2-3; 9 nucleotides line up with TRBD2. The CDR3 is made up of 16 amino acids. After removal of 1 base from V and 2 bases from J, the junction contained 4 bases not matched to a gene. Looked up from germline, CDR1 is SGHTA and CDR2 is FQGNSA.